The 17 T cell receptor beta chains in this list originate from one sample, sequenced in a study of cytomegalovirus exposure and HLA in healthy donors. 60 Vbeta and 13 Jbeta primers were used in PCR. TCRdb's table, derived via immunoSEQ multiplex PCR, lists solely in-frame clones and lacks some. This repertoire shows more than 150,000 clones, roughly 82% found once; its top ten account for under 8%. The sequenced material came from PBMCs. These receptors were taken from a woman in her fifties or sixties in good health and CMV-seropositive.

The chain carries TRBV19 and TRBJ2-7; the D gene is possibly TRBD1 (6 bases). Germline V gene sequence: CDR1 LNHDA, CDR2 SQIVND (reference sequence). V was pared by 4 bases and J by 0 bases, with 16 bases between. CDR3 length equals 16 residues. The CDR3 DNA is TGTGCCAGTAGTAGTCGACTCAGGGGATTCTCCTACGAGCAGTACTTC. It codes for CASSSRLRGFSYEQYF.

The chain has TRBV30 and TRBJ2-1; D is possibly TRBD2 (7 bases). Trimming took 4 bases from V and 8 from J, leaving 15 bases between them. CDR1 is GTSNPN and CDR2 is SVGIG in the germline V gene (reference sequence). The CDR3 is 13 amino acids. The CDR3 reads CAWKLRGGDEQFF. The CDR3 region has the DNA TGTGCCTGGAAACTAAGGGGGGGCGATGAGCAGTTCTTC.

The chain carries TRBV4-2 and TRBJ2-1, with 12 bases aligning to TRBD2. Germline assignment: CDR1 LGHNA and CDR2 YNFKEQ. The junction had 7 bases not matched to a gene; V was cut back by 2 bases and J by 5 bases. The CDR3 runs 17 residues. In DNA form, the CDR3 reads TGTGCCAGCAGCCAACACCCGCCTAGCGGGGGGGACAATGAGCAGTTCTTC. Translation gives CASSQHPPSGGDNEQFF.

This chain links TRBV15 with TRBJ1-6; D call uncertain. Germline V gene data show CDR1 as LNHNV and CDR2 as YYDKDF (reference sequence). The CDR3 consists of 17 residues. V lost 1 base, J lost 0 bases, and 10 bases lay in between. The CDR3 reads CATSRAAPSSYNSPLHF. CDR3 in DNA: TGTGCCACCAGCAGAGCGGCCCCTAGCTCCTATAATTCACCCCTCCACTTT. The full variable domain, rest sourced from reference TRBV15 and TRBJ1-6, is DAMVIQNPRYQVTQFGKPVTLSCSQTLNHNVMYWYQQKSSQAPKLLFHYYDKDFNNEADTPDNFQSRRPNTSFCFLDIRSPGLGDTAMYLCATSRAAPSSYNSPLHFGNGTRLTVT.

J is TRBJ2-2 and V is TRBV9; possible D gene TRBD1, 6 bases. The length of the CDR3 is 14 residues. Germline CDR1 is SGDLS and CDR2 is YYNGEE. Trimming took 1 base from V and 3 from J, leaving 7 bases between them. The CDR3 DNA reads TGTGCCAGCAGCGTAAGGACAGACACCGGGGAGCTGTTTTTT. Protein sequence: CASSVRTDTGELFF.

V and J are TRBV15 and TRBJ2-2; D might be TRBD2 (5 bases). There are 14 residues in the CDR3. V was cut by 0 bases and J by 10 bases, with 12 bases left in between. Germline V gene lookup returns CDR1 LNHNV and CDR2 YYDKDF (reference sequence). CDR3 nucleotide sequence: TGTGCCACCAGCAGAGACCTAGCTGACGAGGAGCTGTTTTTT. It encodes CATSRDLADEELFF.

This chain connects TRBV10-3 to TRBJ2-7, with 8 bases matching TRBD1. The CDR3 covers 13 residues. Unmatched junction bases numbered 7, after V lost 6 bases and J lost 6 bases. Germline V gene sequence: CDR1 ENHRY, CDR2 SYGVKD. The CDR3 is CAISPDRVGEQYF. CDR3 bases: TGTGCCATCAGCCCGGACAGGGTAGGCGAGCAGTACTTC.

The rearrangement links TRBV5-1 to TRBJ1-1; D perhaps matches TRBD1 (6 bases). The V gene's germline CDR1 is SGHRS and CDR2 YFSETQ. The CDR3 contains 14 residues. The V and J ends lost 4 bases and 1 base respectively, with 11 bases between them. The CDR3 DNA is TGCGCCAGCAGCCCCGTGACAGGGAACACTGAAGCTTTCTTT. Encoded protein: CASSPVTGNTEAFF.

The DNA of the CDR3 is TGTGCCAGCAGCCTCCGCCGGACAGCATGGCGACCCTACGAGCAGTACTTC. This sequence encodes CASSLRRTAWRPYEQYF. The rearrangement links TRBV5-6 to TRBJ2-7, with a possible D match to TRBD1 (6 bases). Trimming removed 4 bases at V and 2 bases at J, with 22 bases between. Germline lookup yields CDR1 SGHDT and CDR2 YYEEEE. This CDR3 is built from 17 residues.

V is TRBV5-6 and J is TRBJ1-1; D may be TRBD1 (6 bases). Germline V CDR1 and CDR2: SGHDT, YYEEEE. Trimming cost V 2 bases and J 7 bases, with 12 bases left between them. This CDR3 is 13 amino acids long. This CDR3 is CASSLGGGGEAFF. The CDR3 nucleotides read TGTGCCAGCAGCTTAGGGGGGGGTGGTGAAGCTTTCTTT.

This chain uses TRBV6-5 with TRBJ1-4; 9 bases match TRBD1. The CDR3 contains 15 residues. Germline V lookup: CDR1 MNHEY, CDR2 SVGAGI. The ends lost 0 bases at V and 9 bases at J; junction bases unmatched: 5. This chain's CDR3 is CASSYSGQGSKKLFF. As DNA, the CDR3 is TGTGCCAGCAGTTACTCGGGACAGGGCTCGAAAAAACTGTTTTTT.

This clone has a handful of counts. The chain joins TRBV6-1 to TRBJ1-2; tentative D call: TRBD1 (5 bases). The V and J ends lost 6 bases and 8 bases respectively, with 19 bases between them. Germline CDR1 and CDR2: MNHNS and SASEGT. This CDR3 has 14 amino acids. The CDR3 loop is CASSPVAGTTGYTF. The DNA of the CDR3 is TGTGCCAGCAGCCCAGTAGCGGGGACGACGGGCTACACCTTC.

The chain combines TRBV7-2 with TRBJ2-5; D is perhaps TRBD1 (5 bases). The J call is in doubt because the DNA end fits TRBJ2-7 better. The CDR3 consists of 14 residues. Germline CDR1 SGHTA, CDR2 FQGNSA. The chain's CDR3 is CASSRERGPYEQYF. CDR3 bases: TGTGCCAGCAGCCGAGAAAGGGGTCCCTACGAGCAGTACTTC.

The chain combines TRBV29-1 with TRBJ2-3; weak D call: TRBD1 (5 bases). The germline V gene encodes CDR1 SQVTM and CDR2 ANQGSEA. The germline V and J ends were trimmed by 5 bases and 1 base, with 13 bases remaining between them. The CDR3 has 14 residues. Here the CDR3 reads CSVSSLGGTDTQYF. For the CDR3, the DNA is TGCAGCGTTTCCTCCTTAGGGGGCACAGATACGCAGTATTTT.

CDR3 nucleotides: TGTGCCAGCACCCAGTCCGAAGTCTCCTACGAGCAGTACTTC. As protein: CASTQSEVSYEQYF. The V and J genes are TRBV7-8 and TRBJ2-7, with no clear D. The CDR3 runs 14 residues. The germline V and J ends were trimmed by 7 bases and 0 bases, with 13 bases remaining between them. The germline gives CDR1 SGHVS, CDR2 FQNEAQ.

The V call is TRBV11-2, the J call TRBJ2-1; TRBD1 agrees at 9 bases. The CDR3 covers 15 residues. Germline-derived CDR1 and CDR2 are SGHAT and FQNNGV. The V segment lost 5 bases and the J segment 2 bases; nucleotides outside the gene matches: 4. The CDR3, as DNA: TGTGCCAGCAGCCCTGGACAGGGGCCCTACAATGAGCAGTTCTTC. This sequence encodes CASSPGQGPYNEQFF.

This clone was seen a handful of times. CDR3 sequence (DNA): TGTGCCAGCAGTGAGCCACGAATCTACGAGCAGTACTTC. It translates to CASSEPRIYEQYF. This chain uses TRBV6-5 with TRBJ2-7; D unresolved. Trimming took 5 bases from V and 3 from J, leaving 11 bases between them. CDR1 is MNHEY and CDR2 is SVGAGI in the germline V gene. The CDR3 consists of 13 residues.